Each of the 18 T cell receptor beta chains below was sequenced from the same sample in a study of post-analysis software for immune sequencing data. For these TCRs, the target antigens are not known. General study points: With TRBV5-6, TRBV5-1 and TRBV20-1 included, several TRBV segments were more frequent in patients than in controls.

Included in the TCR beta cDNA libraries were unique molecular identifiers. Each CDR3 protein gets one entry after TCRdb re-called the PCR reads with MiXCR. The sample lists hundreds of thousands of distinct CDR3 sequences; about 27% were seen once. The material sequenced was blood. All receptors derive from a girl aged 10 to 17 with multiple sclerosis.

This clonotype was seen only a few times. The chain uses TRBV6-5 and TRBJ2-7; D is ambiguous. Gene TRBJ2-5 matches the end of the DNA better, so the J call may be wrong. CDR1 MNHEY and CDR2 SVGAGI come from the germline V gene. This CDR3 has 15 amino acids. CDR3 DNA: TGTGCCAGCAGTTCCCTCCTGAGAGCGTTGGAGACCCAGTACTTC. It translates to CASSSLLRALETQYF.

The chain combines TRBV25-1 with TRBJ1-1; D may be TRBD1 (5 bases). Germline V gene sequence: CDR1 MGHDK, CDR2 SYGVNS. Trimming removed 1 base from V and 10 bases from J, with 7 bases in between. The CDR3 extends over 11 amino acids. The DNA for the CDR3 is TGTGCCAGCAGTGAATCCGGGGGAGCTTTCTTT. Residues: CASSESGGAFF.

This clonotype was counted between two and nine times. The gene calls are TRBV27 and TRBJ2-7, with TRBD1 matching over 7 bases. This CDR3 is built from 13 residues. V shed 3 bases and J 4 bases; nucleotides not matched to a gene: 3. The germline CDR1 and CDR2 sequences are MNHEY and SMNVEV (reference sequence). The CDR3 loop reads CASSLSDRYEQYF. The CDR3 DNA reads as TGTGCCAGCAGTTTGTCGGACAGGTACGAGCAGTACTTC.

The chain is built from TRBV24-1 and TRBJ1-1; D might be TRBD1 (6 bases). Germline loops: CDR1 KGHDR, CDR2 SFDVKD. The CDR3 runs to 15 residues. V lost 4 bases to trimming and J lost 4 bases, with 15 bases between them. CDR3 in DNA: TGTGCCACCAGTGAGAAGGGGGGGGCTGGCACTGAAGCTTTCTTT. As protein: CATSEKGGAGTEAFF.

The rearrangement uses TRBV5-1 and TRBJ2-7; 7 nucleotides align to TRBD1. The CDR3 spans 15 residues. V trimming: 5 bases; J trimming: 2 bases; junction bases outside the gene matches: 10. Germline CDR1 SGHRS, CDR2 YFSETQ. This CDR3 reads CASRQKGQRPYEQYF. Here the CDR3 DNA reads TGCGCCAGCAGGCAGAAGGGACAGAGACCCTACGAGCAGTACTTC.

This chain's CDR3 is CASSFGILSYEQYF. CDR3 nucleotides: TGTGCCAGCAGCTTCGGGATCCTCTCCTACGAGCAGTACTTC. The chain links TRBV7-2 to TRBJ2-7; D possibly corresponds to TRBD2 (5 bases). The CDR3 spans 14 residues. The germline V gene encodes CDR1 SGHTA and CDR2 FQGNSA. Trimming left V 3 bases short and J 0 bases short, with 9 bases between.

The chain is built from TRBV7-2 and TRBJ2-5; D may be TRBD2 (5 bases). The V gene's germline CDR1 is SGHTA and CDR2 FQGNSA. The CDR3 runs 14 residues. Trimming pared 5 bases from V and 5 bases from J, leaving 15 bases between. Written as DNA, the CDR3 is TGTGCCAGCAGCACGGGAATACATGAGGAGACCCAGTACTTC. Translated, it gives CASSTGIHEETQYF.

The chain has TRBV7-9 and TRBJ1-2, with unresolved D. Trimming left V 5 bases short and J 6 bases short, with 10 bases between. The CDR3 loop spans 12 amino acids. Germline CDR1 and CDR2: SEHNR and FQNEAQ (reference sequence). The CDR3 nucleotides are TGTGCCAGCAGCCCCGCCGGTCATGGCTACACCTTC. This sequence encodes CASSPAGHGYTF.

The V call is TRBV6-5, the J call TRBJ1-2; 9 bases match TRBD1. The CDR3 contains 16 residues. Germline V gene lookup returns CDR1 MNHEY and CDR2 SVGAGI. Unmatched junction bases numbered 14, after V lost 6 bases and J lost 6 bases. CDR3 loop: CASRPLFRDRDNGYTF. DNA for the CDR3: TGTGCCAGCAGACCACTATTTCGGGACAGGGACAATGGCTACACCTTC.

The rearrangement uses TRBV20-1 and TRBJ2-6; TRBD2 matches 7 bases. The CDR3 runs to 16 residues. V trimming: 3 bases; J trimming: 1 base; junction bases outside the gene matches: 6. Germline V CDR1 and CDR2: DFQATT, SNEGSKA (reference sequence). The CDR3 DNA reads as TGCAGTGCTAGGAGTGCGGGAGCGTCTGGGGCCAACGTCCTGACTTTC. Translation gives CSARSAGASGANVLTF.

The V and J genes are TRBV6-2 or TRBV6-3 and TRBJ2-7; the match to TRBD2 covers 9 bases. The V segment lost 6 bases and the J segment 3 bases; nucleotides outside the gene matches: 6. The CDR3 has 14 residues. Germline V gene sequence: CDR1 MNHEY, CDR2 SVGEGT. The CDR3 DNA follows: TGTGCCAGCAGATGCGTAGCGGGAGTCTACGAGCAGTACTTC. This sequence encodes CASRCVAGVYEQYF.

The gene calls are TRBV7-8 and TRBJ1-1, with D hard to call. CDR3 length: 14 amino acids. Trimming stripped 3 bases from V and 1 base from J, with 9 bases between. Germline values: CDR1 SGHVS, CDR2 FQNEAQ. CDR3 in amino acids: CASSFWQKNTEAFF. The CDR3, as DNA: TGTGCCAGCAGCTTCTGGCAGAAGAACACTGAAGCTTTCTTT.

This clonotype came up a few times. The chain uses TRBV14 and TRBJ2-3; D perhaps matches TRBD2 (5 bases). V shed 0 bases and J shed 4 bases, with 14 bases lying between them. CDR1 is SGHDN, CDR2 FVKESK, per germline. The CDR3 runs 16 residues. The CDR3 coding sequence is TGTGCCAGCAGCCAAGATTTAGCACTGGGAGCAGATACGCAGTATTTT. Its protein is CASSQDLALGADTQYF.

The rearrangement joins TRBV2 to TRBJ1-1; a possible D gene is TRBD1 (6 bases). The CDR3 spans 15 residues. Looked up from germline, CDR1 is SNHLY and CDR2 is FYNNEI. The V gene lost 7 bases and the J gene lost 1 base, with 16 bases spanning the gap. Here the CDR3 reads CASTPGAPRNTEAFF. Here the CDR3 DNA reads TGTGCCAGCACCCCGGGGGCGCCAAGGAACACTGAAGCTTTCTTT.

The sample holds a few counts of this clonotype. The chain couples TRBV6-5 to TRBJ1-1; tentative D call: TRBD1 (5 bases). The CDR3 extends over 14 amino acids. Germline CDR1 reads MNHEY; CDR2 reads SVGAGI. V was cut by 2 bases and J by 4 bases, with 11 bases left in between. The CDR3 DNA sequence: TGTGCCAGCAGTTACCTTCCGGGGGGCACTGAAGCTTTCTTT. As protein: CASSYLPGGTEAFF.

This clonotype was seen only a few times. This chain connects TRBV4-3 to TRBJ2-5; D call uncertain. The germline CDR1 and CDR2 sequences are LGHNA and YSLEER. V was shortened by 1 base and J by 1 base, with 4 bases between the two germline ends. This CDR3 is 13 amino acids long. The CDR3 coding sequence is TGCGCCAGCAGCCAAGTTCTCCAAGAGACCCAGTACTTC. It encodes CASSQVLQETQYF.

CDR3 bases: TGTGCCAGCAGTTCACTAGCGTTCCGAAACAAGACCCAGTACTTC. Protein product: CASSSLAFRNKTQYF. The chain joins TRBV27 to TRBJ2-5, with TRBD2 matching over 7 bases. V shed 4 bases and J 6 bases; nucleotides not matched to a gene: 11. Germline CDR1 MNHEY, CDR2 SMNVEV (reference sequence). This CDR3 has 15 residues.

This clonotype was counted once. Being one base from a much bigger clone, this may be a read error. The chain recombines TRBV29-1 with TRBJ2-1; 8 nucleotides match TRBD2. The DNA end is a closer match to TRBJ2-7, so the J assignment may be wrong. The germline gives CDR1 SQVTM, CDR2 ANQGSEA. The CDR3 is 15 amino acids. CDR3 DNA: TGCAGCGTTGAACCCGTAGCGGGGAACTACAATGAGCAGTACTTC. It specifies CSVEPVAGNYNEQYF.